This T cell receptor beta chain was sequenced in a study of CD8 T cells in ankylosing spondylitis. Whole-study findings and limits: Researchers reportedly found disease-linked clones significantly enriched in matched ankylosing spondylitis synovial fluid. A TCR beta motif made of eight highly homologous variants seemed typical of ankylosing spondylitis blood.

CDR3 length: 11 amino acids. CDR1 is SQVTM and CDR2 is ANQGSEA in the germline V gene. V was clipped by 6 bases and J by 5 bases, with 11 bases between them. About this clonotype itself: The antigen is undetermined.

TCRdb itself ran the 5' RACE reads through MiXCR, one entry per CDR3 protein. The sample gives a few hundred thousand distinct CDR3 sequences, about 22% of which show up once; about 16% is in the top ten. This TCR derives from a male donor with ankylosing spondylitis. This chain links TRBV29-1 with TRBJ2-7, with no clear D. The sequencing input was blood, either unsorted or a sorted T cell fraction (not recorded which). The CDR3 loop is CSVALWDEQYF. The CDR3 nucleotides read TGCAGCGTCGCCCTTTGGGACGAGCAGTACTTC.